This T cell receptor (beta chain) was observed in a study of response to subunit inactivated influenza vaccine. There are many counts of this clonotype. Its antigen is unidentified. One entry per CDR3 protein results from TCRdb running MiXCR on the RT-PCR reads. The data show about 650,000 distinct CDR3 sequences, about 15% seen once. Findings of the study overall: Authors proposed each seasonal influenza vaccination draws in few new T cells.

The ends were cut back, 8 bases at V and 6 bases at J, with 11 bases in the middle. Germline values: CDR1 SNHLY, CDR2 FYNNEI. The CDR3 covers 12 residues. This chain connects TRBV2 to TRBJ1-5; D remains ambiguous. The sample in question was PBMCs from blood, obtained about 14 days before vaccination. This clonotype was obtained from a man aged 45 to 65 who received an inactivated influenza vaccine. CDR3 sequence reads: CASGTHGQPQHF. CDR3 nucleotides: TGTGCCAGCGGAACACACGGTCAGCCCCAGCATTTT.